A single sample is the source of the 28 T cell receptor beta chains below, sequenced in a study of CD8 T cells in ankylosing spondylitis. TCRdb reprocessed the 5' RACE reads with MiXCR, giving one entry per CDR3 protein. The sample has some 270,000 distinct CDR3 sequences; over 15% are singletons. Sequenced sample: blood, either unsorted or a sorted T cell fraction (not recorded which). These receptor sequences come from a male donor with ankylosing spondylitis or in good health (not recorded which).

This clonotype was seen ten or more times. The chain uses TRBV7-2 and TRBJ1-1; D is uncertain. The germline V gene encodes CDR1 SGHTA and CDR2 FQGNSA. V was pared by 5 bases and J by 6 bases, with 19 bases between. The CDR3 spans 15 residues. CDR3: CASSPAGVEVPEAFF. DNA of the CDR3: TGTGCCAGCAGCCCAGCCGGCGTTGAAGTCCCTGAAGCTTTCTTT.

The rearrangement uses TRBV20-1 and TRBJ2-1; D is unresolved. Germline CDR1 and CDR2: DFQATT and SNEGSKA (reference sequence). Trimming removed 2 bases from V and 0 bases from J, with 8 bases in between. CDR3 size: 14 residues. CDR3 in DNA: TGCAGTGCTAGACCTACAAGCTCCTACAATGAGCAGTTCTTC. Encoded protein: CSARPTSSYNEQFF.

The rearrangement uses TRBV12-3 or TRBV12-4 and TRBJ2-7; tentatively, D is TRBD1 or TRBD2 (5 bases each). CDR3 length equals 15 residues. Trimming stripped 5 bases from V and 6 bases from J, with 20 bases between. In nucleotides, the CDR3 is TGTGCCAGCAGTCCCGGGACGTACGAACCGGGCGAGCAGTACTTC. This encodes CASSPGTYEPGEQYF.

A few counts support this clonotype. V gene TRBV20-1 combines with J gene TRBJ2-1, with 8 nucleotides matching TRBD2. J was trimmed by 10 bases and V by 3 bases; bases with no gene match: 11. CDR1 and CDR2 (germline): DFQATT, SNEGSKA (reference sequence). The CDR3 contains 14 residues. CDR3: CSARPRTSSVEQFF. In nucleotides, the CDR3 is TGCAGTGCTAGGCCCAGGACTAGCTCCGTCGAGCAGTTCTTC.

This clonotype appeared many times. V and J are TRBV12-3 or TRBV12-4 and TRBJ1-6; 8 positions agree with TRBD1. V gave up 6 bases and J gave up 8 bases; unmatched junction bases: 15. CDR3 size: 17 residues. The CDR3 protein is CASSQGKGQGRDSPLHF. CDR3 in DNA: TGTGCCAGCAGCCAGGGCAAAGGACAGGGACGGGATTCACCCCTCCACTTT.

This clonotype appeared a few times. This sequence joins TRBV6-5 and TRBJ2-2; 7 bases line up with TRBD2. Looked up from germline, CDR1 is MNHEY and CDR2 is SVGAGI. The CDR3 contains 17 residues. J gave up 5 bases and V 0 bases, and 9 bases lay outside the gene matches. The chain's CDR3 is CASSYSLGEGRTGELFF. The CDR3 nucleotides are TGTGCCAGCAGTTACTCGTTGGGGGAGGGCCGTACCGGGGAGCTGTTTTTT.

At least ten counts were recorded for this clonotype. The chain is built from TRBV4-3 and TRBJ2-1, with D perhaps matching TRBD1 (5 bases). CDR3 length: 13 amino acids. Trimming shortened V by 3 bases and J by 7 bases, and 10 bases separated the two germline ends. CDR1 LGHNA and CDR2 YSLEER come from the germline V gene. CDR3 residues: CASSQMPGNEQFF. The CDR3 DNA sequence: TGCGCCAGCAGCCAGATGCCAGGGAATGAGCAGTTCTTC.

The V gene is TRBV10-3, the J gene TRBJ2-3; 7 nucleotides match TRBD2. The CDR3 has 18 residues. Per germline, CDR1 ENHRY and CDR2 SYGVKD. V shed 7 bases and J 2 bases; nucleotides not matched to a gene: 18. CDR3 in DNA: TGTGCCATCACTACCGGGACGAAGATGGGAGGGACCACAGATACGCAGTATTTT. Amino acid sequence: CAITTGTKMGGTTDTQYF.

As to this clonotype: The junction does not match germline at one end; this may be a read error. The chain uses TRBV7-7 and TRBJ2-3; D is possibly TRBD2 (5 bases). The CDR3 is 14 residues long. The germline V gene has CDR1 SSHAT and CDR2 FNYEAQ (reference sequence). The chain's CDR3 is CASSEAAFSDTQYF. CDR3 sequence (DNA): TGTGCTAGCAGTGAAGCGGCTTTCTCAGATACGCAGTATTTT.

This clonotype has a count of ten or more. The chain links TRBV29-1 to TRBJ2-7; D is possibly TRBD1 (6 bases). The CDR3 runs to 14 residues. The germline gives CDR1 SQVTM, CDR2 ANQGSEA. Trimming removed 4 bases at V and 3 bases at J, with 16 bases between. CDR3 coding DNA: TGCAGCGTTGTGGCAGGGGACGTAGACTACGAGCAGTACTTC. This translates into CSVVAGDVDYEQYF.

As for this clonotype: This sequence may be a read error, since a much larger clone differs from it by one base. J is TRBJ1-3 and V is TRBV28; unclear D gene. CDR1 MDHEN and CDR2 SYDVKM come from the germline V gene. Trimming left V 1 base short and J 4 bases short, with 17 bases between. The CDR3 sequence is 17 residues long. CDR3 residues: CASSLSMASPSGNTIYF. CDR3 sequence (DNA): TGTGCCAGCAGTTTATCTATGGCAAGCCCTTCCGGAAACACCATATATTTT.

The sample holds a few counts of this clonotype. The rearrangement links TRBV11-2 to TRBJ2-5, with TRBD2 matching over 13 bases. CDR3 length: 17 residues. CDR1 and CDR2 (germline): SGHAT, FQNNGV. V lost 1 base to trimming and J lost 5 bases; unmatched junction nucleotides: 7. CDR3 residues: CASSLVLAGGMLETQYF. In nucleotides, the CDR3 is TGTGCCAGCAGCTTAGTACTAGCGGGAGGGATGTTGGAGACCCAGTACTTC.

This clonotype was picked up a small number of times. The chain is built from TRBV20-1 and TRBJ2-7; TRBD2 matches at 9 bases. V dropped 0 bases and J dropped 1; count of bases not matched to a gene: 4. This CDR3 is 15 amino acids long. Germline V gene sequence: CDR1 DFQATT, CDR2 SNEGSKA (reference sequence). The CDR3 region has the DNA TGCAGTGCTAGAGAACTAGCGGGCAAGTCCTACGAGCAGTACTTC. Amino acid sequence: CSARELAGKSYEQYF.

This clonotype has a count of ten or more. The V call is TRBV20-1, the J call TRBJ2-1; 14 positions match TRBD2. Germline CDR1 DFQATT, CDR2 SNEGSKA (reference sequence). V trimming: 6 bases; J trimming: 9 bases; junction bases outside the gene matches: 4. This CDR3 is built from 13 residues. The CDR3 sequence is CSARLAGGVEQFF. The DNA of the CDR3 is TGCAGTGCCAGACTAGCGGGAGGGGTTGAGCAGTTCTTC.

The CDR3 DNA reads as TGTGCCAGCAGTTCTCCGGGACTCACCTACGAGCAGTACTTC. This codes for CASSSPGLTYEQYF. The gene calls are TRBV27 and TRBJ2-7; tentatively, D is TRBD2 (6 bases). This CDR3 spans 14 amino acids. V lost 4 bases and J lost 2, with 12 bases in between. Germline-derived CDR1 and CDR2 are MNHEY and SMNVEV (reference sequence).

The V gene is TRBV24-1, the J gene TRBJ2-7; perhaps D is TRBD1 or TRBD2 (5 bases each). The CDR3 covers 15 residues. The V end lost 3 bases, the J end lost 4 bases, and 15 bases lay between the germline ends. Germline V lookup: CDR1 KGHDR, CDR2 SFDVKD. DNA of the CDR3: TGTGCCACCAGTGATGGTCCCGGGACCGGTTACGAGCAGTACTTC. The encoded protein is CATSDGPGTGYEQYF.

This clonotype was counted between two and nine times. The chain uses TRBV11-2 and TRBJ2-7; the match to TRBD1 covers 8 bases. The J segment lost 3 bases and the V segment lost 4 bases, leaving 2 bases of the junction unmatched. The CDR3 is made up of 13 amino acids. In germline, CDR1 is SGHAT, CDR2 FQNNGV. Here the CDR3 reads CASSSTGVYEQYF. Here the CDR3 DNA reads TGTGCCAGCAGCTCGACAGGGGTCTACGAGCAGTACTTC.

This clonotype was picked up many times. This rearrangement joins TRBV4-1 to TRBJ2-3; D may be TRBD2 (6 bases). Looked up from germline, CDR1 is MGHRA and CDR2 is YSYEKL. The V end was cut by 2 bases, the J end by 0 bases, with 9 bases between. The CDR3 is 15 residues long. The CDR3 DNA follows: TGCGCCAGCAGCCAAACGAGCGGGAGCACAGATACGCAGTATTTT. This translates into CASSQTSGSTDTQYF.

There are many counts of this clonotype. V usage is TRBV27 and J usage is TRBJ1-2, with D possibly being TRBD1 (5 bases). This CDR3 has 13 residues. The V end lost 5 bases, the J end lost 4 bases, and 11 bases lay between the germline ends. CDR1 and CDR2 from the germline V gene are MNHEY and SMNVEV (reference sequence). The CDR3 nucleotides read TGTGCCAGCAGTCACGGGGCATCCTATGGCTACACCTTC. Amino acids: CASSHGASYGYTF.

In its sample, this clonotype was seen many times. The V and J genes are TRBV20-1 and TRBJ2-1; TRBD2 matches at 12 bases. CDR3 length: 13 residues. Germline V gene sequence: CDR1 DFQATT, CDR2 SNEGSKA (reference sequence). The V and J ends lost 6 bases and 6 bases, in that order; junction bases with no gene match: 3. The chain's CDR3 is CSAPTSGSNEQFF. The CDR3 DNA is TGCAGTGCCCCGACTAGCGGGAGCAATGAGCAGTTCTTC.

The chain has TRBV27 and TRBJ2-1; D is perhaps TRBD1 (6 bases). Trimming removed 5 bases from V and 1 base from J, with 9 bases in between. Per the germline V gene, CDR1 is MNHEY and CDR2 is SMNVEV (reference sequence). CDR3 length: 14 residues. In nucleotides, the CDR3 is TGTGCCAGCAGTACAGGGATTTCCTACAATGAGCAGTTCTTC. Residues: CASSTGISYNEQFF.

This clonotype has more than one count but fewer than ten. The chain has TRBV29-1 and TRBJ1-1; TRBD1 aligns across 8 bases. Trimming at V came to 6 bases and at J to 5 bases, leaving 5 bases not matched to a gene. Germline CDR1 SQVTM, CDR2 ANQGSEA. CDR3 size: 12 residues. This CDR3 reads CSVATGETEAFF. The CDR3 DNA reads TGCAGCGTCGCGACAGGGGAGACTGAAGCTTTCTTT.

This chain uses TRBV6-5 with TRBJ1-2, with D possibly being TRBD1 (5 bases). The CDR3 is 15 amino acids. Germline lookup yields CDR1 MNHEY and CDR2 SVGAGI. The ends were cut back, 5 bases at V and 4 bases at J, with 17 bases in the middle. DNA of the CDR3: TGTGCCAGCAGTCTACTCCGGGACCCATCCTATGGCTACACCTTC. Protein product: CASSLLRDPSYGYTF.

This clonotype has a count of ten or more. The chain combines TRBV4-1 with TRBJ2-1, with TRBD2 matching 10 bases. V dropped 7 bases and J dropped 2; count of bases not matched to a gene: 5. Germline V gene lookup returns CDR1 MGHRA and CDR2 YSYEKL. The CDR3 has 15 amino acids. The DNA of the CDR3 is TGCGCCAGCACCCCAGCGGGAGGGGCCTACAATGAGCAGTTCTTC. Its translation is CASTPAGGAYNEQFF.

This clonotype has just a few counts. The chain joins TRBV29-1 to TRBJ1-1; the D is unclear. V was pared by 4 bases and J by 1 base, with 13 bases between. The CDR3 runs 14 residues. Looked up from germline, CDR1 is SQVTM and CDR2 is ANQGSEA. The CDR3 DNA is TGCAGCGTTGTGGGTAAATCTTCGAACACTGAAGCTTTCTTT. Its translation: CSVVGKSSNTEAFF.

The table lists this clonotype with a few counts. The gene calls are TRBV27 and TRBJ2-7; 8 bases match TRBD1. This CDR3 spans 15 amino acids. In germline, CDR1 is MNHEY, CDR2 SMNVEV (reference sequence). The junction had 4 bases not matched to a gene; V was cut back by 0 bases and J by 3 bases. CDR3: CASSLSVGQGYEQYF. In nucleotides, the CDR3 is TGTGCCAGCAGTTTATCTGTTGGACAGGGCTACGAGCAGTACTTC.

The chain recombines TRBV14 with TRBJ1-2; the D is unclear. Germline V gives CDR1 SGHDN, CDR2 FVKESK. The CDR3 loop spans 14 amino acids. V was pared by 0 bases and J by 8 bases, with 13 bases between. CDR3 amino acids: CASSQDSRTRGYTF. CDR3 nucleotide sequence: TGTGCCAGCAGCCAAGACAGTCGGACCCGGGGCTACACCTTC.

The table lists this clonotype with many counts. V usage is TRBV25-1 and J usage is TRBJ2-3; D is uncertain. The CDR3 has 13 residues. V was trimmed by 5 bases and J by 6 bases, leaving 12 bases between them. In germline, CDR1 is MGHDK, CDR2 SYGVNS. The CDR3 sequence is CASSLPPRDTQYF. The CDR3 DNA follows: TGTGCCAGCAGTCTACCCCCCCGGGATACGCAGTATTTT.